This T cell receptor (beta chain) came from a study of beta chain features in type 1 diabetes. Study observations and caveats: Reduced insertions and increased deletions marked VDJ junctions in type 1 diabetes patients. All four CD4+ subsets from Type 1 diabetes patients carried moderately but significantly shorter TCRB CDR3s. Relative to healthy donors, patients appeared to have naive, central memory and Treg TCRB repertoires that were more similar.

TCRB transcripts that were expressed got sequenced, as all of the isolated RNA had been reverse transcribed. The assay was immunoSEQ multiplex PCR, and TCRdb's table has in-frame clones only and misses some. This sample has around 650,000 clones; 9.5% to 15% occur once, and the top ten carry roughly 0.11%. Comments on this clone: Its antigen is undetermined. Other nucleotide sequences in the sample specify the same CDR3.

Trimming shortened V by 4 bases and J by 0 bases, and 8 bases separated the two germline ends. Germline V gives CDR1 SGHRS, CDR2 YFSETQ. CDR3 length equals 14 residues. About 120 mL of blood, on average, came from one heparinised draw per donor. The chain has TRBV5-1 and TRBJ1-5; a weak D match, TRBD1 (5 bases). The sequenced material came from naive CD4+ T cells from blood. The receptor was isolated from a man younger than 40 with type 1 diabetes. This CDR3 reads CASSRDGSNQPQHF. The CDR3 DNA sequence: TGCGCCAGCAGCAGGGACGGTAGCAATCAGCCCCAGCATTTT.